These 6 T cell receptor beta chains came from one sample sequenced in a study of control samples from healthy donors and cancer patients. The repertoire was sequenced with immunoSEQ multiplex PCR; TCRdb's copy has only in-frame clones and lacks some. The sample shows roughly 130,000 clones, around 93% of them seen only once. Sequenced input: blood. The receptors originated from a man between 18 and 29 years old in good health.

The CDR3 sequence: CASSSLGGTGGKYTF. In nucleotides, the CDR3 is TGTGCCAGCAGCTCCCTAGGCGGGACAGGGGGTAAATATACCTTC. The chain uses TRBV7-9 and TRBJ1-2; TRBD1 matches at 11 bases. Germline loops: CDR1 SEHNR, CDR2 FQNEAQ (reference sequence). V was pared by 4 bases and J by 14 bases, with 15 bases of the junction left unmatched. The CDR3 sequence is 15 residues long. Based on the CDR3 plus reference TRBV7-9 and TRBJ1-2, the full variable domain is DTGVSQNPRHKITKRGQNVTFRCDPISEHNRLYWYRQTLGQGPEFLTYFQNEAQLEKSRLLSDRFSAERPKGSFSTLEIQRTEQGDSAMYLCASSSLGGTGGKYTFGSGTRLTVV.

This rearrangement joins TRBV2 to TRBJ2-3; D unresolved. Germline V gives CDR1 SNHLY, CDR2 FYNNEI. Deletions cut 1 base from V and 6 bases from J, with 11 bases between. The CDR3 is 14 residues long. The DNA for the CDR3 is TGTGCCAGCAGTGAAGGGGGTTTGGCGGATACGCAGTATTTT. Its protein is CASSEGGLADTQYF.

The CDR3 DNA follows: TGTGCCAGCAGCGAGGACAGGGGGCCTTTTGTTGAAGCTTTCTTT. Protein sequence: CASSEDRGPFVEAFF. The chain carries TRBV5-4 and TRBJ1-1, with TRBD1 identical over 11 bases. V trimming: 4 bases; J trimming: 7 bases; junction bases outside the gene matches: 9. CDR1 and CDR2 from the germline V gene are SGHNT and YYREEE (reference sequence). The CDR3 is 15 residues long.

V is TRBV30 and J is TRBJ1-5; D unresolved. CDR3 length equals 17 residues. The germline V gene has CDR1 GTSNPN and CDR2 SVGIG (reference sequence). Trimming shortened V by 2 bases and J by 1 base, and 18 bases separated the two germline ends. Written as DNA, the CDR3 is TGTGCCTGGAGTCCTCCGAGAGGATTCCGCAGCAATCAGCCCCAGCATTTT. This sequence encodes CAWSPPRGFRSNQPQHF.

DNA of the CDR3: TGCGCCAGCAGCTTGGCAGCGGGGGGGCTCGGAGATACGCAGTATTTT. Its translation is CASSLAAGGLGDTQYF. The J gene is TRBJ2-3, the V gene TRBV5-1, with TRBD2 identical over 10 bases. The germline gives CDR1 SGHRS, CDR2 YFSETQ. The V and J ends lost 0 bases and 5 bases, in that order; junction bases with no gene match: 6. The CDR3 runs to 16 residues.

The chain has TRBV2 and TRBJ1-6, with D unresolved. Looked up from germline, CDR1 is SNHLY and CDR2 is FYNNEI. With 7 bases removed from V and 10 bases from J, the gap between germline ends came to 17 bases. The CDR3 is made up of 14 amino acids. CDR3 sequence reads: CASTPIGFESPLHF. CDR3 nucleotide sequence: TGTGCCAGCACCCCGATAGGGTTTGAATCACCCCTCCACTTT.